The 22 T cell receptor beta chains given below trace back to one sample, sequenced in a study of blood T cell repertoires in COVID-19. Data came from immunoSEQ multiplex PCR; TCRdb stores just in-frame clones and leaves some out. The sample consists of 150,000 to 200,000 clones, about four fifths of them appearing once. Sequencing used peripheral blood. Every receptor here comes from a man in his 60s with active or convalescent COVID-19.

The CDR3 sequence is CASNTGVTYNEQFF. The CDR3 nucleotides read TGTGCCAGTAATACAGGGGTGACCTACAATGAGCAGTTCTTC. The chain employs TRBV19 and TRBJ2-1; TRBD1 matches at 7 bases. The J segment lost 2 bases and the V segment lost 7 bases, leaving 5 bases of the junction unmatched. The CDR3 is made up of 14 amino acids. Germline V gene lookup returns CDR1 LNHDA and CDR2 SQIVND (reference sequence).

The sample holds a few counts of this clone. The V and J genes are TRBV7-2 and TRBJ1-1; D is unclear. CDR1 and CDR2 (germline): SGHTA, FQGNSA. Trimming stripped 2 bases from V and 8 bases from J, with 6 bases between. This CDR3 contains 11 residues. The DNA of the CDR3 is TGTGCCAGCAGCTTAAACCGGGAAGCTTTCTTT. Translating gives CASSLNREAFF.

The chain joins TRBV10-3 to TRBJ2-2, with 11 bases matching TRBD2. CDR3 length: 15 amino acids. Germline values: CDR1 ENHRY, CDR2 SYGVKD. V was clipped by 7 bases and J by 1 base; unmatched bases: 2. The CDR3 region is CAITGTSGNTGELFF. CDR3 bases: TGTGCCATCACTGGGACTAGCGGGAACACCGGGGAGCTGTTTTTT.

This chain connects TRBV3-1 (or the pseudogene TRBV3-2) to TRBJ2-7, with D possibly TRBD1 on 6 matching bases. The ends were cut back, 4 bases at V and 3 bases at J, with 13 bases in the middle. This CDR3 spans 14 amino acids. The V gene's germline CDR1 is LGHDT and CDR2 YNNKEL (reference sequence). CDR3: CASSRTATGYEQYF. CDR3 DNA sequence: TGTGCCAGCAGCCGGACAGCAACCGGCTACGAGCAGTACTTC.

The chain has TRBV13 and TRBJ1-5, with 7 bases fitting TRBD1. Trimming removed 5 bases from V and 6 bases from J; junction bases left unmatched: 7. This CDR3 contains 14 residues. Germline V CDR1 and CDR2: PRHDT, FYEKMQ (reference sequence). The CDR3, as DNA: TGTGCCAGCAGCGTGGGACAGATGCTTCAGCCCCAGCATTTT. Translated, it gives CASSVGQMLQPQHF.

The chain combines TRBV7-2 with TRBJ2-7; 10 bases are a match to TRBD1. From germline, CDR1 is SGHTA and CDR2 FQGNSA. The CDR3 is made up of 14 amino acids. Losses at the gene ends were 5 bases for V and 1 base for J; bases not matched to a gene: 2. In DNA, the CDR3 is TGTGCCAGCAGCCGGGACAGGGGTTCCTACGAGCAGTACTTC. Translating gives CASSRDRGSYEQYF.

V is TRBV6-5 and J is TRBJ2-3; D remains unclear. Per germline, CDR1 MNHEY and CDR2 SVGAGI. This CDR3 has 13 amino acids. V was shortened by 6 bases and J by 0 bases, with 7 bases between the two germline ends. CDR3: CASRQTSTDTQYF. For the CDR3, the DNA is TGTGCCAGCAGACAAACGAGCACAGATACGCAGTATTTT.

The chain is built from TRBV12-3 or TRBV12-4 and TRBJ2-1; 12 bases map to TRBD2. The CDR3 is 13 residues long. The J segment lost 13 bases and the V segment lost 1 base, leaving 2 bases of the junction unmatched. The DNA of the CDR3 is TGTGCCAGCAGTTTAGAACTAGCGGGAGGTCAGTTCTTC. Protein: CASSLELAGGQFF.

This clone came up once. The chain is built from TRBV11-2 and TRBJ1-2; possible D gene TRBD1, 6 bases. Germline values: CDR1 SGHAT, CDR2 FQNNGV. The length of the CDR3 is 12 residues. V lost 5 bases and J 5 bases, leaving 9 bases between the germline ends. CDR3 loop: CASSGTGYGYTF. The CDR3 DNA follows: TGTGCCAGCAGCGGTACAGGGTATGGCTACACCTTC.

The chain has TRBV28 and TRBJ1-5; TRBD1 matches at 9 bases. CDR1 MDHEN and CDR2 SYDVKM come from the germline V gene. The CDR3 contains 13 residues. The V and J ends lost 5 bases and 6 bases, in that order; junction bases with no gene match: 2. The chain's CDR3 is CASSATGGQPQHF. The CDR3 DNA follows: TGTGCCAGCAGTGCGACAGGGGGTCAGCCCCAGCATTTT.

CDR3 residues: CASSLGESGWDEQFF. The DNA for the CDR3 is TGCGCCAGCAGCTTGGGGGAAAGCGGTTGGGATGAGCAGTTCTTC. The J gene is TRBJ2-1, the V gene TRBV5-1, with D tentatively TRBD2 (5 bases). This CDR3 is 15 amino acids long. Germline CDR1 SGHRS, CDR2 YFSETQ. V was shortened by 0 bases and J by 8 bases, with 15 bases between the two germline ends.

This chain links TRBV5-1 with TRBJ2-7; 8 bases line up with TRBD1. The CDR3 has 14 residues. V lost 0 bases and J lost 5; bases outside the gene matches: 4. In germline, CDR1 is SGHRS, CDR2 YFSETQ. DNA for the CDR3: TGCGCCAGCAGCTTGGCACAGGGGGATGACGAGCAGTACTTC. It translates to CASSLAQGDDEQYF.

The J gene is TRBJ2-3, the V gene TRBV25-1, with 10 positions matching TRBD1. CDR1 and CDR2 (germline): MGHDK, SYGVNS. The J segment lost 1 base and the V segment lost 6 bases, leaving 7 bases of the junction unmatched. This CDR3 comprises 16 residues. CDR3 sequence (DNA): TGTGCCAGCAGCCTGTCCGGGACAGGGGGCACAGATACGCAGTATTTT. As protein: CASSLSGTGGTDTQYF.

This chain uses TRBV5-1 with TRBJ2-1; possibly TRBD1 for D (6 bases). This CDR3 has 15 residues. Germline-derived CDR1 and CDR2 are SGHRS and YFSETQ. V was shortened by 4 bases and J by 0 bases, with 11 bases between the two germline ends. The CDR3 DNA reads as TGCGCCAGCAGCCCGACAGGTAGCTCCTACAATGAGCAGTTCTTC. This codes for CASSPTGSSYNEQFF. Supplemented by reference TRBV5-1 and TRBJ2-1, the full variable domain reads KAGVTQTPRYLIKTRGQQVTLSCSPISGHRSVSWYQQTPGQGLQFLFEYFSETQRNKGNFPGRFSGRQFSNSRSEMNVSTLELGDSALYLCASSPTGSSYNEQFFGPGTRLTVL.

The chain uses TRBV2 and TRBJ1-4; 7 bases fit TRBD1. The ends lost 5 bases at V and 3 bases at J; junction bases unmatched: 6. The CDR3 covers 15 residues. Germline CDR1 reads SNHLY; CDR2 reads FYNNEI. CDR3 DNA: TGTGCCAGCAGTTCTCCGGGACAGCCTAATGAAAAACTGTTTTTT. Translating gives CASSSPGQPNEKLFF.

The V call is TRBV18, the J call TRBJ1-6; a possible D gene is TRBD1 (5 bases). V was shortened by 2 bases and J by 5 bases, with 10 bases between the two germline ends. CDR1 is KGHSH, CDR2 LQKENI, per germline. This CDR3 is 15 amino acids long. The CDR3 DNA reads TGTGCCAGCTCACCAGGGGCAGCACATAATTCACCCCTCCACTTT. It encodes CASSPGAAHNSPLHF.

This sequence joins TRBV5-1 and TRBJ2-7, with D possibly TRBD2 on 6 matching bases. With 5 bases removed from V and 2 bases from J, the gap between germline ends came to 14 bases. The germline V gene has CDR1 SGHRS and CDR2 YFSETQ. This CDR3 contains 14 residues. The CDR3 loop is CASSEGLGTYEQYF. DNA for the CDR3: TGCGCCAGCAGTGAGGGACTGGGAACCTACGAGCAGTACTTC.

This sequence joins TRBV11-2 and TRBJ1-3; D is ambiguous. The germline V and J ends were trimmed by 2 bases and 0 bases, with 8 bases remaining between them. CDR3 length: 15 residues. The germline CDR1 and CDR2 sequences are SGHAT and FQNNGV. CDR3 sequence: CASSLSVNSGNTIYF. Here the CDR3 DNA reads TGTGCCAGCAGCTTATCTGTAAACTCTGGAAACACCATATATTTT.

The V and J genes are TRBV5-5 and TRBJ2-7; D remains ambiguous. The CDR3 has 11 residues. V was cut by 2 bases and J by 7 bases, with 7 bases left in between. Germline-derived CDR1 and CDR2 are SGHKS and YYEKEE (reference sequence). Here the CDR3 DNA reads TGTGCCAGCAGCTTTCTCAGGGAGCAGTACTTC. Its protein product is CASSFLREQYF.

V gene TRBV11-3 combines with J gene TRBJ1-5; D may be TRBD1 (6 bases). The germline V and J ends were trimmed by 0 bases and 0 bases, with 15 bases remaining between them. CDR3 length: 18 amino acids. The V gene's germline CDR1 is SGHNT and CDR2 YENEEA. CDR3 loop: CASSLDSDSYSSNQPQHF. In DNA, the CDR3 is TGTGCCAGCAGCTTAGATTCGGACAGCTACTCTAGCAATCAGCCCCAGCATTTT. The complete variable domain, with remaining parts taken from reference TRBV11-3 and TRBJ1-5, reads EAGVVQSPRYKIIEKKQPVAFWCNPISGHNTLYWYLQNLGQGPELLIRYENEEAVDDSQLPKDRFSAERLKGVDSTLKIQPAELGDSAVYLCASSLDSDSYSSNQPQHFGDGTRLSIL.

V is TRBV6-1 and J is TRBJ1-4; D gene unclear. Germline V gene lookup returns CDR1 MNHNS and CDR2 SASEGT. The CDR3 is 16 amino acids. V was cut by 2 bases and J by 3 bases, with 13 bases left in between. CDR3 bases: TGTGCCAGCAGTGAATTTAACGGGTCGGCTAATGAAAAACTGTTTTTT. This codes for CASSEFNGSANEKLFF.

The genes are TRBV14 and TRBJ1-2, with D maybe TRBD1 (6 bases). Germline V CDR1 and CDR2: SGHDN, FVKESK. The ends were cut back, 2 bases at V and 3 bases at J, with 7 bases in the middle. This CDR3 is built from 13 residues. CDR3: CASSQRTDYGYTF. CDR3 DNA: TGTGCCAGCAGCCAACGGACAGACTATGGCTACACCTTC.